The clone carrying this T cell receptor beta chain was observed a single time. In the source study's methods: How many nucleated cells were present was estimated from reference gene primer amplification. Measured with immunoSEQ multiplex PCR; TCRdb has only the in-frame clones, and not every one. V and J calls and clone size come straight from that table; D and trimming were deduced from the DNA. The table has about 120,000 clones, around 80% seen once. The data stem from a study of blood T cell repertoires in COVID-19. About the study: Whether acute or convalescent, the COVID-19 samples came from the United States, Italy and Spain. T cells, B-cell-depleted T cells, or PBMCs provided the cDNA or gDNA that served as material.

Germline lookup yields CDR1 SGHNT and CDR2 YYREEE (reference sequence). V lost 1 base and J lost 5; bases outside the gene matches: 5. The CDR3 runs to 14 residues. The chain employs TRBV5-4 and TRBJ2-5; TRBD2 agrees at 7 bases. Sequencing was performed on peripheral blood. The sequence came from an older man with active or convalescent COVID-19. CDR3 protein: CASSLKVGGETQYF. The CDR3 region has the DNA TGTGCCAGCAGCTTGAAAGTGGGGGGGGAGACCCAGTACTTC.